The 29 T cell receptor beta chains listed next were all sequenced from one sample in a study of T-cell reconstitution after alpha-beta-depleted transplantation in children listed by TCRdb under 2016. Library preparation was by PCR. The instrument was an Illumina HiSeq 2500. To normalize quantification of the TCRbeta repertoire, the TCR libraries were built with molecular barcoding that relied on unique molecular identifiers. The raw public data were reprocessed by TCRdb itself: fastp quality trimming at Q25, MiXCR clonotype calling, in-frame beta chains only. Every distinct CDR3 protein forms one entry, paired with its most common genes and DNA. Counted in this sample were about half a million distinct CDR3 sequences; around 13% of them appeared once. Jointly, the top ten make up around 6% of the sample. Material: PBMCs from the stem cell graft donor, obtained from the stem cell graft. These receptors all come from a human donor who donated a stem cell graft to a child with combined immunodeficiency.

The CDR3 sequence: CSARVGGFYEQYF. Here the CDR3 DNA reads TGCAGTGCTAGAGTGGGAGGGTTCTACGAGCAGTACTTC. This rearrangement joins TRBV20-1 to TRBJ2-7, with TRBD2 matching over 7 bases. V shed 1 base, J shed 3 bases, and the junction held 3 bases outside the gene matches. The V gene's germline CDR1 is DFQATT and CDR2 SNEGSKA (reference sequence). This CDR3 spans 13 amino acids.

V and J are TRBV4-2 and TRBJ1-3; 7 positions agree with TRBD1. J gave up 0 bases and V 4 bases, and 6 bases lay outside the gene matches. The CDR3 runs 16 residues. CDR1 and CDR2 from the germline V gene are LGHNA and YNFKEQ. For the CDR3, the DNA is TGTGCCAGCAGCCCAAAACAGGGGAACTCTGGAAACACCATATATTTT. Its translation: CASSPKQGNSGNTIYF.

This clonotype was observed a handful of times. The rearrangement uses TRBV20-1 and TRBJ2-7, with D hard to call. The CDR3 is made up of 14 amino acids. Trimming cost V 2 bases and J 2 bases, with 13 bases left between them. The germline gives CDR1 DFQATT, CDR2 SNEGSKA (reference sequence). The CDR3 DNA follows: TGCAGTGCTAGAACCCCGGGTAGGGCCTACGAGCAGTACTTC. This sequence encodes CSARTPGRAYEQYF.

This clonotype was seen many times. The chain has TRBV27 and TRBJ1-1; 9 bases are shared with TRBD1. This CDR3 has 15 amino acids. CDR1 MNHEY and CDR2 SMNVEV come from the germline V gene (reference sequence). Trimming took 7 bases from V and 6 from J; bases not matched to a gene: 12. The CDR3 bases are TGTGCCAGCAAATTTTATGGGACAGGGATCCCTGAAGCTTTCTTT. Its protein product is CASKFYGTGIPEAFF.

The sample holds many counts of this clonotype. The rearrangement joins TRBV15 to TRBJ2-1, with unresolved D. Germline lookup yields CDR1 LNHNV and CDR2 YYDKDF (reference sequence). V lost 6 bases, J lost 1 base, and 7 bases lay in between. This CDR3 has 13 residues. The CDR3 region has the DNA TGTGCCACCAGTAGACTTTCCTACAATGAGCAGTTCTTC. Translation: CATSRLSYNEQFF.

This clonotype was seen at least ten times. The rearrangement links TRBV29-1 to TRBJ2-7; D perhaps matches TRBD2 (5 bases). The germline V gene has CDR1 SQVTM and CDR2 ANQGSEA. The CDR3 is 13 amino acids. Trimming shortened V by 8 bases and J by 1 base, and 15 bases separated the two germline ends. The CDR3 region has the DNA TGCAGCTTTAAAAGCGGCAATTCCTACGAGCAGTACTTC. It encodes CSFKSGNSYEQYF.

The chain links TRBV27 to TRBJ2-7; the D gene is possibly TRBD1 (5 bases). Germline V gene sequence: CDR1 MNHEY, CDR2 SMNVEV (reference sequence). Deletions cut 9 bases from V and 5 bases from J, with 17 bases between. This CDR3 region has 13 residues. CDR3 protein: CASKRGFDHEQYF. The CDR3 nucleotides read TGTGCCAGTAAAAGGGGTTTTGACCACGAGCAGTACTTC.

The chain is built from TRBV18 and TRBJ2-5, with a possible D match to TRBD2 (7 bases). The CDR3 is 15 amino acids. Trimming took off 6 bases at V and 5 bases at J, with 19 bases between the two ends. Germline V lookup: CDR1 KGHSH, CDR2 LQKENI. The CDR3 DNA follows: TGTGCCAGCTCCCTTCGGGGGGCCTTGGAGGAGACCCAGTACTTC. Translated: CASSLRGALEETQYF. Combining the CDR3 with reference TRBV18 and TRBJ2-5 gives the whole variable domain NAGVMQNPRHLVRRRGQEARLRCSPMKGHSHVYWYRQLPEEGLKFMVYLQKENIIDESGMPKERFSAEFPKEGPSILRIQQVVRGDSAAYFCASSLRGALEETQYFGPGTRLLVL.

This chain links TRBV6-1 with TRBJ1-3; 9 bases agree with TRBD1. V gave up 6 bases and J gave up 8 bases; unmatched junction bases: 11. Germline V gives CDR1 MNHNS, CDR2 SASEGT. CDR3 length: 15 amino acids. The CDR3 loop reads CASSGTGTNQDTIYF. In DNA form, the CDR3 reads TGTGCCAGCAGCGGGACAGGGACGAATCAGGACACCATATATTTT.

This clonotype was counted between two and nine times. The chain joins TRBV24-1 to TRBJ2-5; TRBD1 might be the D (5 bases). The CDR3 totals 13 residues. From germline, CDR1 is KGHDR and CDR2 SFDVKD. V lost 1 base to trimming and J lost 5 bases, with 7 bases between them. In DNA, the CDR3 is TGTGCCACCAGTGATTTCGACAGTGAGACCCAGTACTTC. This sequence encodes CATSDFDSETQYF.

This clonotype was observed many times. This chain joins TRBV7-2 and TRBJ2-1; D unclear. Looked up from germline, CDR1 is SGHTA and CDR2 is FQGNSA. The CDR3 loop spans 14 amino acids. V was shortened by 4 bases and J by 5 bases, with 12 bases between the two germline ends. The CDR3 sequence is CASSSPARNNEQFF. The CDR3 DNA reads TGTGCCAGCAGCTCGCCCGCTAGGAACAATGAGCAGTTCTTC.

The chain recombines TRBV9 with TRBJ2-2, with TRBD2 as a possible D gene (6 bases). V lost 2 bases, J lost 7 bases, and 12 bases lay in between. Germline V gene data show CDR1 as SGDLS and CDR2 as YYNGEE. The CDR3 sequence is 14 residues long. The CDR3 DNA sequence: TGTGCCAGCAGCGTTGTGGCCGGGGGCGGGGAGCTGTTTTTT. It encodes CASSVVAGGGELFF. The whole variable domain, remainder taken from reference TRBV9 and TRBJ2-2, is DSGVTQTPKHLITATGQRVTLRCSPRSGDLSVYWYQQSLDQGLQFLIQYYNGEERAKGNILERFSAQQFPDLHSELNLSSLELGDSALYFCASSVVAGGGELFFGEGSRLTVL.

This clonotype was observed a handful of times. The chain combines TRBV4-2 with TRBJ2-7; D not resolved. With 0 bases removed from V and 7 bases from J, the gap between germline ends came to 10 bases. The CDR3 has 13 amino acids. From germline, CDR1 is LGHNA and CDR2 YNFKEQ. This chain's CDR3 is CASSQERLGEQYF. As DNA, the CDR3 is TGTGCCAGCAGCCAAGAGCGGCTGGGGGAGCAGTACTTC.

This chain joins TRBV11-1 and TRBJ2-1, with no clear D. Germline loops: CDR1 SGHAT, CDR2 FQDESV (reference sequence). Trimming stripped 1 base from V and 0 bases from J, with 16 bases between. The CDR3 is 18 amino acids. The CDR3: CASSLGQKSWSSYNEQFF. For the CDR3, the DNA is TGTGCCAGCAGCTTAGGGCAGAAAAGCTGGAGCTCCTACAATGAGCAGTTCTTC.

This clonotype was counted only a few times. The rearrangement uses TRBV10-3 and TRBJ1-2; tentative D call: TRBD1 (5 bases). V lost 5 bases to trimming and J lost 2 bases, with 18 bases between them. From germline, CDR1 is ENHRY and CDR2 SYGVKD. The CDR3 runs to 16 residues. The chain's CDR3 is CAISTPGGNGNYGYTF. DNA for the CDR3: TGTGCCATCAGTACACCCGGGGGAAACGGCAACTATGGCTACACCTTC.

This clonotype has a count of ten or more. The chain carries TRBV12-3 or TRBV12-4 and TRBJ1-1; D uncertain. The CDR3 length is 15 residues. The V gene lost 6 bases and the J gene lost 5 bases, with 19 bases spanning the gap. The CDR3 protein is CASSPDGATRTEAFF. The CDR3 DNA sequence: TGTGCCAGCAGCCCAGACGGCGCTACGCGGACTGAAGCTTTCTTT.

The V and J genes are TRBV6-2 or TRBV6-3 and TRBJ2-3, with 7 bases lining up with TRBD2. V lost 5 bases to trimming and J lost 4 bases; unmatched junction nucleotides: 6. The length of the CDR3 is 14 residues. CDR1 and CDR2 from the germline V gene are MNHEY and SVGEGT. The CDR3 reads CASSPVAGADTQYF. CDR3 nucleotide sequence: TGTGCCAGCAGTCCTGTTGCGGGGGCAGATACGCAGTATTTT.

This clonotype was detected only a few times. This CDR3 reads CASSLRGPAYEQYF. The DNA for the CDR3 is TGTGCCAGCAGCTTAAGAGGGCCAGCCTACGAGCAGTACTTC. V and J are TRBV7-6 and TRBJ2-7; tentatively, D is TRBD2 (5 bases). The CDR3 consists of 14 residues. Germline V CDR1 and CDR2: SGHVS, FNYEAQ. The germline V and J ends were trimmed by 2 bases and 2 bases, with 10 bases remaining between them.

This clonotype was observed a handful of times. The chain uses TRBV15 and TRBJ1-5; no reliable D call. The CDR3 is 15 residues long. With 0 bases removed from V and 7 bases from J, the gap between germline ends came to 13 bases. Per the germline V gene, CDR1 is LNHNV and CDR2 is YYDKDF (reference sequence). The CDR3 bases are TGTGCCACCAGCAGAGATCTTGGGGAGGGACAGCCCCAGCATTTT. Its protein product is CATSRDLGEGQPQHF.

There are a few counts of this clonotype. The J gene is TRBJ2-7, the V gene TRBV6-2 or TRBV6-3; TRBD2 aligns across 10 bases. Trimming cost V 2 bases and J 7 bases; bases outside gene matches: 11. The germline CDR1 and CDR2 sequences are MNHEY and SVGEGT. The CDR3 runs 16 residues. CDR3 in DNA: TGTGCCAGCAGTTACGAGCACCGGCTAGCGGGAGTAGAGCAGTACTTC. The encoded protein is CASSYEHRLAGVEQYF.

There are a few counts of this clonotype. The gene calls are TRBV7-2 and TRBJ2-5; D remains ambiguous. CDR3 length: 13 amino acids. Germline V gives CDR1 SGHTA, CDR2 FQGNSA. The germline V and J ends were trimmed by 4 bases and 0 bases, with 6 bases remaining between them. The CDR3 coding sequence is TGTGCCAGCAGCTCCAGAGACCAAGAGACCCAGTACTTC. It encodes CASSSRDQETQYF.

This clonotype has a count of ten or more. This rearrangement joins TRBV5-1 to TRBJ2-3, with D perhaps TRBD1 or TRBD2 (5 bases each). The V and J ends lost 0 bases and 0 bases respectively, with 11 bases between them. Per the germline V gene, CDR1 is SGHRS and CDR2 is YFSETQ. The length of the CDR3 is 16 residues. The CDR3 DNA is TGCGCCAGCAGCTTGGAGGGGACGGTCAGCACAGATACGCAGTATTTT. Translated, it gives CASSLEGTVSTDTQYF.

This chain connects TRBV7-6 to TRBJ2-2; 9 bases fit TRBD2. V lost 3 bases and J lost 0; bases outside the gene matches: 5. Germline V gene data show CDR1 as SGHVS and CDR2 as FNYEAQ. The CDR3 spans 17 residues. CDR3 amino acids: CASSFSGGEPNTGELFF. CDR3 sequence (DNA): TGTGCCAGCAGCTTTAGCGGGGGAGAACCGAACACCGGGGAGCTGTTTTTT.

This clonotype was recorded a few times. The rearrangement joins TRBV6-2 or TRBV6-3 to TRBJ2-5, with 8 bases aligning to TRBD2. This CDR3 contains 14 residues. Germline V gene data show CDR1 as MNHEY and CDR2 as SVGEGT. Germline trimming cut 7 bases from V and 1 base from J; bases unmatched to any gene: 5. This CDR3 is CASTGTRFQETQYF. The CDR3, as DNA: TGTGCCAGCACCGGGACTAGATTCCAAGAGACCCAGTACTTC.

The gene calls are TRBV29-1 and TRBJ2-1; D may be TRBD1 (6 bases). Deletions cut 3 bases from V and 9 bases from J, with 15 bases between. This CDR3 comprises 13 residues. The germline gives CDR1 SQVTM, CDR2 ANQGSEA. The CDR3: CSVDQTGYGEQFF. CDR3 DNA sequence: TGCAGCGTTGACCAAACAGGGTACGGTGAGCAGTTCTTC.

The chain combines TRBV29-1 with TRBJ2-5, with D tentatively TRBD2 (5 bases). Germline V lookup: CDR1 SQVTM, CDR2 ANQGSEA. CDR3 length: 13 residues. Trimming removed 4 bases at V and 5 bases at J, with 14 bases between. CDR3 sequence: CSVGREMGETQYF. As DNA, the CDR3 is TGCAGCGTTGGTCGGGAAATGGGGGAGACCCAGTACTTC.

By frequency in the sample, this clonotype is medium-sized. This chain uses TRBV27 with TRBJ2-7; 8 nucleotides line up with TRBD1. The V gene end was trimmed by 2 bases and the J gene end by 0 bases; junction bases not matched to a gene: 9. The CDR3 runs 17 residues. Germline CDR1 MNHEY, CDR2 SMNVEV (reference sequence). The CDR3 loop reads CASSLRQGTFSSYEQYF. DNA of the CDR3: TGTGCCAGCAGTTTACGACAGGGGACTTTCAGCTCCTACGAGCAGTACTTC.

The chain joins TRBV10-3 to TRBJ2-3, with D uncertain. This CDR3 spans 12 amino acids. Germline lookup yields CDR1 ENHRY and CDR2 SYGVKD. The ends were cut back, 2 bases at V and 4 bases at J, with 4 bases in the middle. The CDR3 DNA is TGTGCCATCAGTGAGGGGGCAGATACGCAGTATTTT. Residues: CAISEGADTQYF.

The count of this clonotype is one. The J gene is TRBJ1-6, the V gene TRBV12-3 or TRBV12-4; D may be TRBD1 (5 bases). V lost 5 bases, J lost 13 bases, and 18 bases lay in between. This CDR3 has 14 amino acids. The CDR3 sequence: CASSRRGAATPLHF. The CDR3 DNA sequence: TGTGCCAGCAGTCGCAGAGGGGCAGCGACTCCCCTCCACTTT.